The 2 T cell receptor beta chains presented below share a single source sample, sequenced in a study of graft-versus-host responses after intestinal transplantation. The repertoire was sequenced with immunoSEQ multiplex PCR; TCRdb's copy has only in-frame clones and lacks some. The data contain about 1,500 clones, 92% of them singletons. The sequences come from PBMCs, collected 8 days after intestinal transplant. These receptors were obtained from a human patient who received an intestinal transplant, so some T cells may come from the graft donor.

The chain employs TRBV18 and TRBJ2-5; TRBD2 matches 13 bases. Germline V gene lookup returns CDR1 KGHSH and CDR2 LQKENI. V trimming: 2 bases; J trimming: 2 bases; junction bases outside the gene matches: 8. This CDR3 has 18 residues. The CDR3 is CASSPFLLAGGHQETQYF. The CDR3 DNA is TGTGCCAGCTCACCATTCTTACTAGCGGGGGGGCATCAAGAGACCCAGTACTTC.

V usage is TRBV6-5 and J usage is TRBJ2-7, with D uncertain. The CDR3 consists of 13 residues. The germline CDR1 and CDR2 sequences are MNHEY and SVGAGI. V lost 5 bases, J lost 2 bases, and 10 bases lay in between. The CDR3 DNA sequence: TGTGCCAGCAGTGATAGGGTGACCTACGAGCAGTACTTC. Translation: CASSDRVTYEQYF.